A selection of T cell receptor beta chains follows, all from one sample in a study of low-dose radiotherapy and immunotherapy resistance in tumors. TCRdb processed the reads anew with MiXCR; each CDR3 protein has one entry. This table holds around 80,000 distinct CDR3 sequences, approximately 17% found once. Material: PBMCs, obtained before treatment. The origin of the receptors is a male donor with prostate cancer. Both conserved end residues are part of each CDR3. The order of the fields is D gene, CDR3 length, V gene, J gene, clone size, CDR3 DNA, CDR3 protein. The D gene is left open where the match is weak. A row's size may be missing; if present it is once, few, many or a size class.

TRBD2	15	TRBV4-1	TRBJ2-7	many	TGCGCCAGCAGCCAAGAACTAGCGGGAGTGAGTGAGCAGTACTTC	CASSQELAGVSEQYF
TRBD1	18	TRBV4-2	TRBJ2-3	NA	TGTGCCAGCAGCCAAGACGAGGGGAGGGACAGGGCTAGAGATACGCAGTATTTT	CASSQDEGRDRARDTQYF
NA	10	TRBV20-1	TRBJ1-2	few	TGCAGTGCGGGGGACTATGGCTACACCTTC	CSAGDYGYTF
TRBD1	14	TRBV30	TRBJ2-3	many	TGTGCCTGGGCCCGGGACAGGGTTTCTGATACGCAGTATTTT	CAWARDRVSDTQYF
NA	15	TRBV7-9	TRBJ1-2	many	TGTGCCAGCAGCTTAGTAGGGGGTTTTGACTATGGCTACACCTTC	CASSLVGGFDYGYTF
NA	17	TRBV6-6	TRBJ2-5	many	TGTGCCAGCAGCCTACCAATCCTACGGACGGCCCAAGAGACCCAGTACTTC	CASSLPILRTAQETQYF
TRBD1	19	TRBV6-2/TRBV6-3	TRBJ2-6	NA	TGTGCCAGCAGTCACGTCCCGGGACAGGGGGCTCCCGGGGCCAACGTCCTGACTTTC	CASSHVPGQGAPGANVLTF
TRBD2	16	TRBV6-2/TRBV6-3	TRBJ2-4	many	TGTGCCAGCAGTCCCGGGGGGAGTATTGCCAAAAACATTCAGTACTTC	CASSPGGSIAKNIQYF
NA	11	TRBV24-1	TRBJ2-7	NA	TGTGCCACCAGTGATCACTACGAGCAGTACTTC	CATSDHYEQYF
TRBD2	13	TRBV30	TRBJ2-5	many	TGTGCCTGGAGTATTAGCGGGAGTCAGACCCAGTACTTC	CAWSISGSQTQYF
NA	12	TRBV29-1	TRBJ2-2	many	TGCAGCACACTGTCTGGGTCCGGGGAGCTGTTTTTT	CSTLSGSGELFF
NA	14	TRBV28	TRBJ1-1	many	TGTGCCAGCAGTTGGGCGACAGGAAAGACTGAAGCTTTCTTT	CASSWATGKTEAFF
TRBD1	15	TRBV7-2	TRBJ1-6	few	TGTGCCAGCAGCCAGACAGGGAGTATCAATTCACCCCTCCACTTT	CASSQTGSINSPLHF
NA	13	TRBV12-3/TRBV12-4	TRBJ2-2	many	TGTGCCAGCAAAAGGCGGCCCACCGGGGAGCTGTTTTTT	CASKRRPTGELFF
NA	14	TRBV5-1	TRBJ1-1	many	TGCGCCAGCAGCACCGCGCAGACCAACACTGAAGCTTTCTTT	CASSTAQTNTEAFF
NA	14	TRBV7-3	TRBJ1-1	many	TGTGCCAGCAGCTTATATCAGGTCAGCTCTGAAGCTTTCTTT	CASSLYQVSSEAFF
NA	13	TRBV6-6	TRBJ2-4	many	TGTGCCAGCAGTCCCCGGGGAGAAAACATTCAGTACTTC	CASSPRGENIQYF
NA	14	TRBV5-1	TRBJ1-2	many	TGCGCCAGCAGCTCCACCGGGAGATTCTATGGCTACACCTTC	CASSSTGRFYGYTF
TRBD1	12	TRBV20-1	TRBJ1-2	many	TGCAGTGCTGGGACAGGGCAGGTTGGCTACACCTTC	CSAGTGQVGYTF
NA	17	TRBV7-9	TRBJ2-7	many	TGTGCCAGCAGCTCCCCCCCCCGGGCCCCGAGCTCCTACGAGCAGTACTTC	CASSSPPRAPSSYEQYF
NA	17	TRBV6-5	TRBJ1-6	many	TGTGCCAGCAGTTACTCGATTGGGAGCTCCTATAATTCACCCCTCCACTTT	CASSYSIGSSYNSPLHF
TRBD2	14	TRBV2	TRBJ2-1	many	TGTGCCAGCATGAAAGCGGGAGGGTCCGATGAGCAGTTCTTC	CASMKAGGSDEQFF
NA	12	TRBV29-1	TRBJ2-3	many	TGCAGCGTTGAAGAAGGGGGGGATGCGCAGTATTTT	CSVEEGGDAQYF
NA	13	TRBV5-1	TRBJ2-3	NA	TGCGCCAGCAGCTTGGAAGTGAGAGATACGCAGTATTTT	CASSLEVRDTQYF
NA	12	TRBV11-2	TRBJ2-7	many	TGTGCCAGCAGCTTAGAGTTGTACGAGCAGTACTTC	CASSLELYEQYF
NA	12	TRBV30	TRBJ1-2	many	TGTGCCTGGAGTGTATATCGGAATGGCTACACCTTC	CAWSVYRNGYTF
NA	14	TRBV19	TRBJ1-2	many	TGTGCCAGTAGTATCGGGCAGGGAAGTGGTGGCTACACCTTC	CASSIGQGSGGYTF
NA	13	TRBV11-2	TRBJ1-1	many	TGTGCCAGCAGCTTAAATTTGGCGTATGAAGCTTTCTTT	CASSLNLAYEAFF
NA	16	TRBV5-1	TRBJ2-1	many	TGCGCCAGCAGCTTGGATGGGGGGCGCTCCGGCAATGAGCAGTTCTTC	CASSLDGGRSGNEQFF
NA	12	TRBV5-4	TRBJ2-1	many	TGTGCCAGCAGCATGTGGAGGCATGAGCAGTTCTTC	CASSMWRHEQFF
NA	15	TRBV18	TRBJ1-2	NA	TGTGCCAGCTCACTTGACGACGGACAGTTCTATGGCTACACCTTC	CASSLDDGQFYGYTF
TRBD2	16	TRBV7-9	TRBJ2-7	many	TGTGCCAGCAGCGCCACACAAGCGGGGGGGGACTACGAGCAGTACTTC	CASSATQAGGDYEQYF
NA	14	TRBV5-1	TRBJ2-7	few	TGCGCCAGCAGTATGCAGGGGCCTGAGGGCGAGCAGTACTTC	CASSMQGPEGEQYF
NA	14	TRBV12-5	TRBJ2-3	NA	TGTGCTAGTGGTTTGGCCCCAACGACAGCTACGCAGTATTTT	CASGLAPTTATQYF
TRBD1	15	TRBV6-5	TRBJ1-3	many	TGTGCCAGCAGAAAAGACAGGGGGCAGGGAAACACCATATATTTT	CASRKDRGQGNTIYF
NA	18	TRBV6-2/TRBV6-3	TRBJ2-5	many	TGTGCCAGCAGTTACTCGCGCCCTTGGGCGGGTGGCCAAGAGACCCAGTACTTC	CASSYSRPWAGGQETQYF
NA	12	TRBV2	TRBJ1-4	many	TGTGCCAGTCAGGGTACTAATGAAAAACTGTTTTTT	CASQGTNEKLFF
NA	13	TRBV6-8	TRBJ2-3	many	TGTGCCAGCAGTTACGACAGGATGACTAGACAGTATTTT	CASSYDRMTRQYF
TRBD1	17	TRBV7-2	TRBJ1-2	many	TGTGCCAGCACCCCATCGACCCTACAGGGGACAAGGGGTGGCTACACCTTC	CASTPSTLQGTRGGYTF
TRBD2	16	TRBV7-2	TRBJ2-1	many	TGTGCCAGCAGCCGACTCACTAGCGGGGGATACAATGAGCAGTTCTTC	CASSRLTSGGYNEQFF
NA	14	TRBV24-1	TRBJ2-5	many	TGTGCCACCAGTGATCCAGGACAGCAAGAGACCCAGTACTTC	CATSDPGQQETQYF
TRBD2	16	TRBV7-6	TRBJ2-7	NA	TGTGCCAGCACCCGGGGTACTAGCGGGAACTCCTACGAGCGGTACTTC	CASTRGTSGNSYERYF
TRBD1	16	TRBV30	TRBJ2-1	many	TGTGCCTGGAGTCGGACAGGGTCCGGATCTTACAATGAGCAGTTCTTC	CAWSRTGSGSYNEQFF
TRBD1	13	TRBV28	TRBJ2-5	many	TGTGCCAGTCAAGCCGGGACAGGGGGGACCCAGTACTTC	CASQAGTGGTQYF
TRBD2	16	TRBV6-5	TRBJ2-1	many	TGTGCCAGCTCGACTAGCGGGAGGCCGACCTACAATGAGCAGTTCTTC	CASSTSGRPTYNEQFF
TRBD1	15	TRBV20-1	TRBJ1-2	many	TGCAGCAGGGTGGCAGGGGGCGAGCGTTCGGGGGGCTACACCTTC	CSRVAGGERSGGYTF
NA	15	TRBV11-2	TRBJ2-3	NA	TGTGCCAGCAGCTTCTCGACAGATGGCACAGATACGCAGTATTTT	CASSFSTDGTDTQYF
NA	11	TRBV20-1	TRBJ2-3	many	TGCAGTGCTGAAGCGGCAGATACGCAGTATTTT	CSAEAADTQYF
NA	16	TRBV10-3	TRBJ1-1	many	TGTGCCATCAGTGAGGGACAGAAAAGCATGAACACTGAAGCTTTCTTT	CAISEGQKSMNTEAFF
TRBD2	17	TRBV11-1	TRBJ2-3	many	TGTGCCAGCAGCTTACCCCCTAGCGGGGGGATGACAGATACGCAGTATTTT	CASSLPPSGGMTDTQYF
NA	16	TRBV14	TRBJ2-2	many	TGTGCCAGCAGCCAAGACCTGGGCCCAGGGACCGGGGAGCTGTTTTTT	CASSQDLGPGTGELFF
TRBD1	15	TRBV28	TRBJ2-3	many	TGTGCCAGCAGTTTTAGGGGGCGGAGGACAGATACGCAGTATTTT	CASSFRGRRTDTQYF
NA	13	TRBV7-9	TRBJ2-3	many	TGTGCCAGCAGCTTAAATTTAGGGGACTTACAATATTTT	CASSLNLGDLQYF
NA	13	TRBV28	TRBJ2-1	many	TGTGCCAGCAGTTTGGGGAGTCTGGAGGAGCAGTTCTTC	CASSLGSLEEQFF
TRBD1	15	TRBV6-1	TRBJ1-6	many	TGTGCCAGCAGGGATTCCGGGACAGGGGGCTCACCCCTCCACTTT	CASRDSGTGGSPLHF